This T cell receptor (beta chain) comes out of a study of control samples from healthy donors and cancer patients. Here immunoSEQ multiplex PCR was the method, and the copy in TCRdb shows in-frame clones only, minus some. The data contain approximately 150,000 clones, around 86% of them singletons. Germline CDR1 and CDR2: LNHNV and YYDKDF (reference sequence). CDR3 length: 18 amino acids. V was pared by 5 bases and J by 0 bases, with 20 bases between. The specimen was blood. The chain carries TRBV15 and TRBJ2-1, with a weak D call TRBD2 (6 bases). The sequence derives from a man aged 25 to 45 in good health. CDR3 residues: CATSLPPGDPSSYNEQFF. DNA of the CDR3: TGTGCCACCAGCCTCCCACCGGGGGATCCAAGCTCCTACAATGAGCAGTTCTTC.